Described below is a single T cell receptor beta chain sequence and its context. What it binds is not known. The record originates from a study of T cell responses to AZD1222 COVID-19 vaccine. Across the study: Some second doses came at about 4 weeks and others at about 12 weeks; these were pooled. Study-wide findings and caveats: Unmutated variant regions are reportedly the target of nearly half of TCRs that are spike-specific.

The CDR3 runs to 16 residues. The germline gives CDR1 SGHTA, CDR2 FQGNSA. Trimming removed 2 bases at V and 2 bases at J, with 13 bases between. Clones were sequenced by immunoSEQ multiplex PCR, and TCRdb holds only the in-frame ones, with some missing. The repertoire holds more than 100,000 clones, with about nine tenths as singletons. Source: peripheral blood, taken on day 0 of AZD1222 vaccination. The origin of this receptor is an adult in good health. The chain combines TRBV7-2 with TRBJ2-4; D remains unclear. CDR3 nucleotides: TGTGCCAGCAGCTTAAGGCAGGTGGGCTCCAAAAACATTCAGTACTTC. This encodes CASSLRQVGSKNIQYF.